Presented here are 32 T cell receptor beta chains from one specimen sequenced in a study of response to subunit inactivated influenza vaccine. From the RT-PCR reads, TCRdb called clonotypes with MiXCR, one entry per CDR3 protein. The sample yields around 540,000 distinct CDR3 sequences, roughly 10% seen once. The specimen comprised PBMCs from blood, sampled on the day of vaccination. All receptors come from a man aged 50-59 years who received an inactivated influenza vaccine.

The chain has TRBV6-2 or TRBV6-3 and TRBJ2-2; 12 positions match TRBD1. The CDR3 totals 16 residues. The junction had 9 bases not matched to a gene; V was cut back by 6 bases and J by 7 bases. CDR1 and CDR2 from the germline V gene are MNHEY and SVGEGT. The CDR3 sequence is CASSRPGQGAFGELFF. The CDR3 region has the DNA TGTGCCAGCAGCCGCCCGGGACAGGGGGCCTTCGGGGAGCTGTTTTTT.

There are a few counts of this clonotype. The chain carries TRBV4-3 and TRBJ2-1; 9 nucleotides align to TRBD2. The CDR3 covers 16 residues. V dropped 4 bases and J dropped 8; count of bases not matched to a gene: 12. The V gene's germline CDR1 is LGHNA and CDR2 YSLEER. CDR3 sequence reads: CASSPVAGGPSHEQFF. The CDR3 region has the DNA TGCGCCAGCAGCCCTGTTGCGGGAGGGCCGTCGCATGAGCAGTTCTTC.

The rearrangement links TRBV12-3 or TRBV12-4 to TRBJ2-5; D might be TRBD1 or TRBD2, each matching 5 bases. There are 16 residues in the CDR3. Trimming pared 6 bases from V and 1 base from J, leaving 18 bases between. The CDR3 here is CASRHTGAQIQETQYF. The DNA for the CDR3 is TGTGCCAGCAGACATACCGGGGCCCAAATCCAAGAGACCCAGTACTTC.

This clonotype was picked up many times. The chain joins TRBV5-1 to TRBJ1-1, with D unresolved. The CDR3 covers 13 residues. CDR1 SGHRS and CDR2 YFSETQ come from the germline V gene. Trimming shortened V by 4 bases and J by 0 bases, and 7 bases separated the two germline ends. CDR3 amino acids: CASSRRLNTEAFF. The CDR3 DNA follows: TGCGCCAGCAGCCGAAGATTGAACACTGAAGCTTTCTTT. The whole variable domain, remainder taken from reference TRBV5-1 and TRBJ1-1, is KAGVTQTPRYLIKTRGQQVTLSCSPISGHRSVSWYQQTPGQGLQFLFEYFSETQRNKGNFPGRFSGRQFSNSRSEMNVSTLELGDSALYLCASSRRLNTEAFFGQGTRLTVV.

As for this clonotype: Since no conserved phenylalanine or tryptophan closes the CDR3, a read error is the likely cause. V usage is TRBV3-1 and J usage is TRBJ2-5; 7 positions agree with TRBD2. Germline V gene sequence: CDR1 LGHDT, CDR2 YNNKEL (reference sequence). The CDR3 loop spans 20 amino acids. With 0 bases clipped from V and 1 base from J, the junction kept 17 bases outside the gene matches. CDR3 residues: CASSQDWSSGRIGAQETQYY. CDR3 nucleotides: TGTGCCAGCAGCCAAGATTGGTCTAGCGGTCGAATTGGGGCCCAAGAGACCCAGTACTAC.

This clonotype came up a few times. The CDR3 nucleotides are TGTGCCAGCAGCCCTAAACTAGCGGGCGGGGCAGATACGCAGTATTTT. It encodes CASSPKLAGGADTQYF. This chain joins TRBV7-9 and TRBJ2-3, with 9 bases aligning to TRBD2. Germline CDR1 SEHNR, CDR2 FQNEAQ (reference sequence). CDR3 length: 16 residues. The V gene end was trimmed by 5 bases and the J gene end by 4 bases; junction bases not matched to a gene: 10. Using reference TRBV7-9 and TRBJ2-3 for the parts outside the CDR3, the full variable domain is DTGVSQNPRHKITKRGQNVTFRCDPISEHNRLYWYRQTLGQGPEFLTYFQNEAQLEKSRLLSDRFSAERPKGSFSTLEIQRTEQGDSAMYLCASSPKLAGGADTQYFGPGTRLTVL.

This chain joins TRBV13 and TRBJ2-5; D is undetermined. This CDR3 spans 14 amino acids. Trimming shortened V by 0 bases and J by 5 bases, and 10 bases separated the two germline ends. The V gene's germline CDR1 is PRHDT and CDR2 FYEKMQ (reference sequence). The CDR3 region is CASSLGLPPETQYF. The CDR3 DNA follows: TGTGCCAGCAGCTTAGGCCTCCCCCCGGAGACCCAGTACTTC.

This clonotype was counted at least ten times. The J gene is TRBJ1-4, the V gene TRBV7-9, with D hard to call. The CDR3 totals 13 residues. Germline V lookup: CDR1 SEHNR, CDR2 FQNEAQ (reference sequence). V lost 6 bases to trimming and J lost 7 bases, with 12 bases between them. CDR3 region: CASSPAGGEKLFF. CDR3 bases: TGTGCCAGCAGTCCGGCGGGAGGTGAAAAACTGTTTTTT.

This clonotype appeared a few times. The chain uses TRBV6-1 and TRBJ2-7; D uncertain. CDR3 size: 11 residues. V lost 7 bases to trimming and J lost 7 bases, with 11 bases between them. CDR1 is MNHNS and CDR2 is SASEGT in the germline V gene. CDR3 bases: TGTGCCAGCATCGGATGGGATGAGCAGTACTTC. It is translated as CASIGWDEQYF.

This clonotype was detected a few times. This chain's CDR3 is CASSERQGLGYTF. The DNA of the CDR3 is TGTGCCAGCAGCGAGAGGCAGGGACTTGGCTACACCTTC. The chain carries TRBV9 and TRBJ1-2; D is perhaps TRBD1 (5 bases). Trimming left V 3 bases short and J 7 bases short, with 13 bases between. Germline CDR1 is SGDLS and CDR2 is YYNGEE. The CDR3 is made up of 13 amino acids.

This clonotype occurred a few times. V is TRBV12-3 or TRBV12-4 and J is TRBJ1-5, with D possibly TRBD1 on 5 matching bases. The CDR3 runs 18 residues. Trimming left V 3 bases short and J 1 base short, with 19 bases between. The chain's CDR3 is CASSLGRGRAISNQPQHF. The CDR3 DNA sequence: TGTGCCAGCAGTTTGGGGCGGGGCCGGGCAATCAGCAATCAGCCCCAGCATTTT.

This clonotype showed up just a few times. V is TRBV20-1 and J is TRBJ2-1; 12 nucleotides match TRBD2. The germline gives CDR1 DFQATT, CDR2 SNEGSKA (reference sequence). With 3 bases clipped from V and 7 bases from J, the junction kept 4 bases outside the gene matches. The CDR3 consists of 14 residues. This CDR3 reads CSARKGTSGNEQFF. The DNA for the CDR3 is TGCAGTGCTAGGAAAGGGACTAGCGGGAATGAGCAGTTCTTC.

In this sample, this clonotype turned up a few times. The chain carries TRBV7-6 and TRBJ1-4, with D possibly TRBD1 on 5 matching bases. The CDR3 has 18 residues. Trimming removed 5 bases at V and 0 bases at J, with 19 bases between. Germline V gene lookup returns CDR1 SGHVS and CDR2 FNYEAQ. CDR3 in amino acids: CASSANRRQPATNEKLFF. The CDR3 DNA is TGTGCCAGCAGCGCGAACAGAAGACAGCCTGCAACTAATGAAAAACTGTTTTTT. Variable domain in full (rest from reference TRBV7-6 and TRBJ1-4): GAGVSQSPRYKVTKRGQDVALRCDPISGHVSLYWYRQALGQGPEFLTYFNYEAQQDKSGLPNDRFSAERPEGSISTLTIQRTEQRDSAMYRCASSANRRQPATNEKLFFGSGTQLSVL.

The chain employs TRBV2 and TRBJ2-7; 11 bases agree with TRBD2. With the DNA end fitting TRBJ2-1 better, the J assignment may be wrong. The CDR3 contains 15 residues. CDR1 is SNHLY and CDR2 is FYNNEI in the germline V gene. This chain's CDR3 is CASSPGLAGVYEQFF. The CDR3 DNA follows: TGTGCCAGCAGCCCCGGACTAGCGGGCGTCTACGAGCAGTTCTTC.

The gene calls are TRBV20-1 and TRBJ2-1; 14 nucleotides match TRBD2. The CDR3 consists of 23 residues. The ends lost 3 bases at V and 0 bases at J; junction bases unmatched: 22. The V gene's germline CDR1 is DFQATT and CDR2 SNEGSKA (reference sequence). The CDR3 loop reads CSARPRGEGLAGGLTSSYNEQFF. CDR3 DNA: TGCAGTGCTAGGCCGAGGGGGGAAGGACTAGCGGGAGGCCTCACTAGCTCCTACAATGAGCAGTTCTTC.

This clonotype was counted a few times. This chain connects TRBV18 to TRBJ2-1; 8 bases line up with TRBD1. J gave up 7 bases and V 3 bases, and 11 bases lay outside the gene matches. Germline V gives CDR1 KGHSH, CDR2 LQKENI. The CDR3 has 16 residues. Here the CDR3 DNA reads TGTGCCAGCTCACCCGTAAGGGCAGGGGGCCGGAATGAGCAGTTCTTC. Translation gives CASSPVRAGGRNEQFF. Looking up the rest from reference TRBV18 and TRBJ2-1 gives the full variable domain: NAGVMQNPRHLVRRRGQEARLRCSPMKGHSHVYWYRQLPEEGLKFMVYLQKENIIDESGMPKERFSAEFPKEGPSILRIQQVVRGDSAAYFCASSPVRAGGRNEQFFGPGTRLTVL.

The sample holds many counts of this clonotype. This chain joins TRBV7-2 and TRBJ2-3, with a possible D match to TRBD2 (6 bases). With 4 bases removed from V and 2 bases from J, the gap between germline ends came to 16 bases. The CDR3 length is 16 residues. Germline CDR1 SGHTA, CDR2 FQGNSA. CDR3 amino acids: CASSSPPGGVTDTQYF. The CDR3 nucleotides are TGTGCCAGCAGCTCGCCCCCGGGCGGGGTCACAGATACGCAGTATTTT.

The chain uses TRBV7-9 and TRBJ2-3; TRBD1 might be the D (6 bases). Trimming left V 6 bases short and J 6 bases short, with 22 bases between. Germline V gene sequence: CDR1 SEHNR, CDR2 FQNEAQ (reference sequence). CDR3 length equals 16 residues. CDR3 coding DNA: TGTGCCAGCAGATCGCCTGGGGGCGCGTTTTGGGATACGCAGTATTTT. Translation gives CASRSPGGAFWDTQYF.

The rearrangement joins TRBV12-3 or TRBV12-4 to TRBJ2-5, with TRBD1 matching over 7 bases. The CDR3 is made up of 16 amino acids. V dropped 5 bases and J dropped 4; count of bases not matched to a gene: 13. The DNA for the CDR3 is TGTGCCAGCAGTAGACGACAGGGTGGTGCACCAGAGACCCAGTACTTC. Protein sequence: CASSRRQGGAPETQYF.

This clonotype has more than one count but fewer than ten. The V gene is TRBV9, the J gene TRBJ2-3; D is unresolved. This CDR3 is 14 amino acids long. CDR1 is SGDLS, CDR2 YYNGEE, per germline. V dropped 0 bases and J dropped 1 base, with 6 bases sitting between them. CDR3 amino acids: CASSVAPRTDTQYF. Here the CDR3 DNA reads TGTGCCAGCAGCGTAGCTCCGCGCACAGATACGCAGTATTTT.

J is TRBJ2-3 and V is TRBV20-1, with 7 bases fitting TRBD2. Germline V gene lookup returns CDR1 DFQATT and CDR2 SNEGSKA (reference sequence). J gave up 1 base and V 3 bases, and 13 bases lay outside the gene matches. This CDR3 is 17 amino acids long. In nucleotides, the CDR3 is TGCAGTGCTAGGGCGACTAGCTCCTCCATCCGCACAGATACGCAGTATTTT. It is translated as CSARATSSSIRTDTQYF.

The gene calls are TRBV29-1 and TRBJ2-3; D unresolved. Germline assignment: CDR1 SQVTM and CDR2 ANQGSEA. This CDR3 has 12 residues. V shed 2 bases and J shed 2 bases, with 5 bases lying between them. The CDR3 loop reads CSVEQYTDTQYF. The DNA for the CDR3 is TGCAGCGTTGAACAGTACACAGATACGCAGTATTTT.

This clonotype showed up just a few times. The rearrangement joins TRBV2 to TRBJ2-5; unclear D gene. V lost 3 bases, J lost 1 base, and 6 bases lay in between. Per the germline V gene, CDR1 is SNHLY and CDR2 is FYNNEI. This CDR3 contains 13 residues. The DNA for the CDR3 is TGTGCCAGCAGTGAGCAGTCCCAAGAGACCCAGTACTTC. Protein sequence: CASSEQSQETQYF.

This clonotype has more than one count but fewer than ten. The rearrangement uses TRBV5-6 and TRBJ2-7; a weak D match, TRBD1 (6 bases). The CDR3 spans 14 residues. V was shortened by 4 bases and J by 2 bases, with 13 bases between the two germline ends. Germline loops: CDR1 SGHDT, CDR2 YYEEEE. The DNA for the CDR3 is TGTGCCAGCAGCCCAGGGGACGCAACCTACGAGCAGTACTTC. This encodes CASSPGDATYEQYF.

This clonotype was seen a few times. Written as DNA, the CDR3 is TGCAGTGCTAAACAGGGGGCGCAGGACTATGGCTACACCTTC. Translated: CSAKQGAQDYGYTF. The gene calls are TRBV20-1 and TRBJ1-2; the match to TRBD1 covers 9 bases. Looked up from germline, CDR1 is DFQATT and CDR2 is SNEGSKA (reference sequence). The CDR3 runs 14 residues. V was pared by 4 bases and J by 3 bases, with 6 bases of the junction left unmatched.

The sample holds many counts of this clonotype. The CDR3 nucleotides are TGCAGTGCTAGAGAGGCCTACTCACGGGGAGGTAGCGGGAGGGGTGAGCAGTACTTC. Its translation: CSAREAYSRGGSGRGEQYF. The chain has TRBV20-1 and TRBJ2-7; 11 bases are a match to TRBD2. Germline V CDR1 and CDR2: DFQATT, SNEGSKA (reference sequence). V was clipped by 0 bases and J by 7 bases; unmatched bases: 20. CDR3 length equals 19 residues.

This clonotype was detected only a few times. V is TRBV5-1 and J is TRBJ2-3; 15 bases are shared with TRBD2. The germline V gene encodes CDR1 SGHRS and CDR2 YFSETQ. The CDR3 is 18 amino acids. J was trimmed by 3 bases and V by 9 bases; bases with no gene match: 14. The CDR3 coding sequence is TGCGCCACCTCGGTCAGACTTGGGACTAGCGGGGGGACAGATACGCAGTATTTT. Residues: CATSVRLGTSGGTDTQYF.

V and J are TRBV5-6 and TRBJ1-4; maybe TRBD1 (5 bases). In germline, CDR1 is SGHDT, CDR2 YYEEEE. The CDR3 contains 15 residues. V lost 4 bases and J lost 4, with 14 bases in between. CDR3: CASSSRDGINEKLFF. The CDR3 nucleotides read TGTGCCAGCAGCAGCCGGGACGGAATTAATGAAAAACTGTTTTTT. The full variable domain, with the rest looked up from reference TRBV5-6 and TRBJ1-4, is DAGVTQSPTHLIKTRGQQVTLRCSPKSGHDTVSWYQQALGQGPQFIFQYYEEEERQRGNFPDRFSGHQFPNYSSELNVNALLLGDSALYLCASSSRDGINEKLFFGSGTQLSVL.

The chain carries TRBV20-1 and TRBJ1-1; D unclear. CDR1 DFQATT and CDR2 SNEGSKA come from the germline V gene (reference sequence). The CDR3 extends over 14 amino acids. The germline V and J ends were trimmed by 4 bases and 2 bases, with 14 bases remaining between them. DNA for the CDR3: TGCAGTGCTAAGGTGTTGGACGGAAACACTGAAGCTTTCTTT. Its protein product is CSAKVLDGNTEAFF.

This clonotype has a handful of counts. The gene calls are TRBV28 and TRBJ2-5, with 12 bases lining up with TRBD2. Trimming at V came to 3 bases and at J to 2 bases, leaving 19 bases not matched to a gene. CDR3 length: 21 residues. From germline, CDR1 is MDHEN and CDR2 SYDVKM. This CDR3 is CASSFQWGLTSGSLSQETQYF. CDR3 nucleotides: TGTGCCAGCAGTTTCCAATGGGGGTTGACTAGCGGGAGCTTAAGTCAAGAGACCCAGTACTTC.

This clonotype occurred a few times. The chain couples TRBV20-1 to TRBJ2-4; D call uncertain. Germline CDR1 is DFQATT and CDR2 is SNEGSKA (reference sequence). This CDR3 contains 14 residues. Trimming cost V 1 base and J 0 bases, with 7 bases left between them. As DNA, the CDR3 is TGCAGTGCTAGAGCCCCCGTAGCCAAAAACATTCAGTACTTC. As protein: CSARAPVAKNIQYF.

This clonotype came up a few times. The rearrangement uses TRBV5-6 and TRBJ2-1; no firm D call. CDR1 SGHDT and CDR2 YYEEEE come from the germline V gene. The CDR3 spans 13 residues. Trimming shortened V by 4 bases and J by 4 bases, and 9 bases separated the two germline ends. Here the CDR3 reads CASSGVVYNEQFF. As DNA, the CDR3 is TGTGCCAGCAGCGGAGTAGTATACAATGAGCAGTTCTTC.